This TCR beta chain was found in a study of cytomegalovirus exposure and HLA in healthy donors. Study observations and caveats: Most TCR beta V segments were productive about 87% or about 30% of the time in an earlier analysis.

The CDR3 has 11 amino acids. Germline V CDR1 and CDR2: DFQATT, SNEGSKA (reference sequence). V dropped 1 base and J dropped 4 bases, with 3 bases sitting between them. Vbeta (60) and Jbeta (13) primers were used in the PCR. The table came from immunoSEQ multiplex PCR; TCRdb's copy has only in-frame clones and leaves some out. The top ten hold less than 2% of the sample, which has some 130,000 clones, over 70% seen once. Points on this clone: The antigen is undetermined.

This receptor was taken from a woman between 18 and 30 years old in good health and CMV-seronegative. The sequenced material came from PBMCs. The chain carries TRBV20-1 and TRBJ2-3; D gene unclear. CDR3 loop: CSARVADTQYF. The CDR3 region has the DNA TGCAGTGCTAGAGTAGCAGATACGCAGTATTTT.